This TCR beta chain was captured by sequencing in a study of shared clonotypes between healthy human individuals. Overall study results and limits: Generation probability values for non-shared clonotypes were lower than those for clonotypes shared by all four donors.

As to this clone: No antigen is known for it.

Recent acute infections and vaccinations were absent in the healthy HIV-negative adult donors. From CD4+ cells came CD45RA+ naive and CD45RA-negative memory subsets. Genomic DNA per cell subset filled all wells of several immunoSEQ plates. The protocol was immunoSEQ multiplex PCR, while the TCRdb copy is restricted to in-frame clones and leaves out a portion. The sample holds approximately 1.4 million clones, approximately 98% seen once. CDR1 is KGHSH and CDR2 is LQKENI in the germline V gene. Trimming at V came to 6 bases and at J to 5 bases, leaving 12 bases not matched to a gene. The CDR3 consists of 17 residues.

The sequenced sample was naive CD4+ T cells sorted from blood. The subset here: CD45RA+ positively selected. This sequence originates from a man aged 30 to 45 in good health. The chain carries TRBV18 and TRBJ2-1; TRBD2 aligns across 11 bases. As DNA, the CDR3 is TGTGCCAGCTCGGGACTAGCGGTCGGAAGGGCTGACAATGAGCAGTTCTTC. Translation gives CASSGLAVGRADNEQFF.